Below, 3 T cell receptor beta chains from the same sample are listed, as sequenced in a study of T cell responses to AZD1222 COVID-19 vaccine. TCRdb's table, derived via immunoSEQ multiplex PCR, lists solely in-frame clones and lacks some. The sample yields around 140,000 clones, around 86% seen once. The material was peripheral blood, obtained on day 0 of AZD1222 vaccination. The origin of the receptors is an adult in good health.

The rearrangement links TRBV6-5 to TRBJ1-1; 9 positions match TRBD1. The trim removed 7 bases at V and 3 bases at J, leaving 6 bases unmatched. Germline V lookup: CDR1 MNHEY, CDR2 SVGAGI. The CDR3 is 14 amino acids. This CDR3 reads CASNNRGRYTEAFF. DNA of the CDR3: TGTGCCAGCAACAACAGGGGGCGGTACACTGAAGCTTTCTTT.

V is TRBV19 and J is TRBJ1-1; D remains ambiguous. The CDR3 is 13 amino acids. CDR1 is LNHDA and CDR2 is SQIVND in the germline V gene (reference sequence). The V gene lost 8 bases and the J gene lost 1 base, with 11 bases spanning the gap. CDR3 sequence (DNA): TGTGCCAGTTCCGTTGCTCCGAACACTGAAGCTTTCTTT. It encodes CASSVAPNTEAFF.

This sequence joins TRBV12-2 and TRBJ1-2. TRBV12-2 corresponds to a pseudogene. The length of the CDR3 is 14 residues. The CDR3 sequence: CASRLGVGVGGYTF. As DNA, the CDR3 is TGTGCAAGTCGCTTAGGCGTGGGGGTCGGTGGCTACACCTTC.